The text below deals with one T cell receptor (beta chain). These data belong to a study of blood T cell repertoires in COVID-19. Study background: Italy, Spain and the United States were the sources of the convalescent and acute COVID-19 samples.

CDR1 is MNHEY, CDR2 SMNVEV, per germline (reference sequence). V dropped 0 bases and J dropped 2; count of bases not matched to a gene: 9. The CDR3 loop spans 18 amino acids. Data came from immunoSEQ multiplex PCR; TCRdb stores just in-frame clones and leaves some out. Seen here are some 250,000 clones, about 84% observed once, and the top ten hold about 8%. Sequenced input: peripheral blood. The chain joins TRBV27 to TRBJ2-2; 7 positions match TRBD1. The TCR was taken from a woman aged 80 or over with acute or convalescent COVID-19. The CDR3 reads CASSLSVGQERNTGELFF. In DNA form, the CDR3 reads TGTGCCAGCAGTTTATCCGTCGGACAGGAAAGAAACACCGGGGAGCTGTTTTTT.